The 8 T cell receptor beta chains below all came from one sample that was sequenced in a study of T cells in Graves' hyperthyroidism and ophthalmopathy (dated 2019 in TCRdb). Libraries were prepared through multiplex PCR. Sequencing took place on an Illumina HiSeq 2000. Amplification of TCR beta CDR3 regions was carried out from RNA transcripts. The first round of RT-PCR for the TCR CDR3 was performed with the HTBI primer set and the Qiagen OneStep RT-PCR kit. TCRdb cleaned the public reads at Q25 with fastp, built clones with MiXCR and kept in-frame beta chains. Duplicate CDR3 protein sequences are folded into a single record with the most common DNA and genes. This sample holds approximately 320,000 distinct CDR3 sequences; approximately 17% were observed only once. Around 34% of the sample comes from the top ten. Sequencing was performed on blood. The source is a young man with Graves' hyperthyroidism.

This clonotype was seen a few times. The CDR3 protein is CASSFEGQGDRYGYTF. CDR3 sequence (DNA): TGTGCCAGCAGTTTCGAAGGACAGGGTGATCGATATGGCTACACCTTC. The V call is TRBV28, the J call TRBJ1-2; 8 nucleotides agree with TRBD1. Trimming took 3 bases from V and 5 from J; bases not matched to a gene: 11. There are 16 residues in the CDR3. CDR1 is MDHEN, CDR2 SYDVKM, per germline.

This chain uses TRBV5-4 with TRBJ2-1; no definite D call. Deletions cut 4 bases from V and 6 bases from J, with 11 bases between. This CDR3 spans 13 amino acids. Germline CDR1 SGHNT, CDR2 YYREEE (reference sequence). The CDR3 region has the DNA TGTGCCAGCAGCCTCTGGTCTGGCAATGAGCAGTTCTTC. Protein: CASSLWSGNEQFF.

Ten or more counts support this clonotype. The genes are TRBV20-1 and TRBJ2-7; TRBD2 matches 8 bases. CDR3 size: 17 residues. Germline-derived CDR1 and CDR2 are DFQATT and SNEGSKA (reference sequence). The V segment lost 0 bases and the J segment 5 bases; nucleotides outside the gene matches: 15. CDR3 sequence: CSARDRWTGAGAHEQYF. CDR3 bases: TGCAGTGCTAGAGATAGGTGGACGGGAGCGGGAGCTCACGAGCAGTACTTC.

The chain employs TRBV4-1 and TRBJ1-5; D unresolved. V lost 1 base and J lost 5, with 6 bases in between. Germline CDR1 and CDR2: MGHRA and YSYEKL. There are 13 residues in the CDR3. The CDR3 DNA is TGCGCCAGCAGCCAAGGAGTAGATCAGCCCCAGCATTTT. It is translated as CASSQGVDQPQHF.

In its sample, this clonotype was seen many times. This chain connects TRBV11-3 to TRBJ2-3, with 8 bases matching TRBD2. Germline CDR1 SGHNT, CDR2 YENEEA. There are 14 residues in the CDR3. With V trimmed by 6 bases and J by 6 bases, 8 bases remained unmatched. The CDR3 is CASSPSGSGDTQYF. The CDR3 DNA is TGTGCCAGCAGTCCCAGCGGGAGTGGGGATACGCAGTATTTT.

Points on this clonotype: The junction departs from the called germline gene at one end, perhaps through a read error. J is TRBJ1-1 and V is TRBV12-3 or TRBV12-4, with D perhaps matching TRBD1 (6 bases). The CDR3 covers 14 residues. CDR3 DNA: TGTGCCAGCAGTCGCCAGGGGCTGAACACTGAAGTTTTCTTT. It is translated as CASSRQGLNTEVFF.

The CDR3 spells CASSFYSVGEQFF. DNA of the CDR3: TGTGCCAGCAGTTTCTATAGCGTGGGTGAGCAGTTCTTC. The V and J genes are TRBV12-3 or TRBV12-4 and TRBJ2-1, with D possibly being TRBD2 (5 bases). This CDR3 is 13 amino acids long. The ends were cut back, 3 bases at V and 9 bases at J, with 12 bases in the middle.

This clonotype was detected ten times or more. The genes are TRBV3-1 and TRBJ2-1, with unresolved D. Germline CDR1 and CDR2: LGHDT and YNNKEL (reference sequence). The CDR3 spans 13 residues. V lost 4 bases and J lost 4, with 8 bases in between. In nucleotides, the CDR3 is TGTGCCAGCAGCCCCTCCCGTTACAATGAGCAGTTCTTC. Its protein is CASSPSRYNEQFF.